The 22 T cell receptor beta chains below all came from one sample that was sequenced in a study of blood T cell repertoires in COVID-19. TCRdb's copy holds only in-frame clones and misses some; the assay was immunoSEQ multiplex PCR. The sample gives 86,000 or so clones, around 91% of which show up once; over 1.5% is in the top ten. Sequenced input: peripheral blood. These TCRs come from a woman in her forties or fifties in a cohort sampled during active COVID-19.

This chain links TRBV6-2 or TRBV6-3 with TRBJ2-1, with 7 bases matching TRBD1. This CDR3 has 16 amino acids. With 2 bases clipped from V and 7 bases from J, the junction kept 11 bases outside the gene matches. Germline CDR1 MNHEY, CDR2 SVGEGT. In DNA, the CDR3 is TGTGCCAGCAGTTACCGGGACAGACCCTTGGGGAATGAGCAGTTCTTC. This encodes CASSYRDRPLGNEQFF.

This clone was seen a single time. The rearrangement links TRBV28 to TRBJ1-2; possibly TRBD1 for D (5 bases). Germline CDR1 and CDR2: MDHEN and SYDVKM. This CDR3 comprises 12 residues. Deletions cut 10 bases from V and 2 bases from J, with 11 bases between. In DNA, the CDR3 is TGTGCCATCAAACAGGAAAACTATGGCTACACCTTC. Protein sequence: CAIKQENYGYTF.

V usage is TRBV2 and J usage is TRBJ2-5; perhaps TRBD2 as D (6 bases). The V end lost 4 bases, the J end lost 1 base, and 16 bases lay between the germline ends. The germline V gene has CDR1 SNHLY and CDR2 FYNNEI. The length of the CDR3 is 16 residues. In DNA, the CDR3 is TGTGCCAGCAGTGGTTGGTCTAGCGTGACCCAAGAGACCCAGTACTTC. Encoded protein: CASSGWSSVTQETQYF. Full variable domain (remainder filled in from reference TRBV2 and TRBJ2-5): EPEVTQTPSHQVTQMGQEVILRCVPISNHLYFYWYRQILGQKVEFLVSFYNNEISEKSEIFDDQFSVERPDGSNFTLKIRSTKLEDSAMYFCASSGWSSVTQETQYFGPGTRLLVL.

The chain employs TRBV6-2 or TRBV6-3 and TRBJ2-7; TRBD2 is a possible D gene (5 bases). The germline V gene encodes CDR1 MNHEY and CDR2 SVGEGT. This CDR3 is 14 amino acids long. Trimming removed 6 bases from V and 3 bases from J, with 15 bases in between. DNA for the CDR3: TGTGCCAGCAGCCAAGGACTGCAGAACTACGAGCAGTACTTC. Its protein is CASSQGLQNYEQYF.

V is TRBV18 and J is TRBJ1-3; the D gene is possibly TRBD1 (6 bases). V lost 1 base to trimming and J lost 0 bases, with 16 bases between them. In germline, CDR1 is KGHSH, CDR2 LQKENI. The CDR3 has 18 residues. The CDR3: CASSPLGTGTISGNTIYF. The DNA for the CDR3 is TGTGCCAGCTCACCACTGGGAACAGGGACCATCTCTGGAAACACCATATATTTT.

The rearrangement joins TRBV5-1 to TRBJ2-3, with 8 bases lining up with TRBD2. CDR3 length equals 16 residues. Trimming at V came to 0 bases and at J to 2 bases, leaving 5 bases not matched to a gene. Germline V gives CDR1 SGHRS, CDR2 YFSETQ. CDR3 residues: CASSLVGGASTDTQYF. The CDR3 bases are TGCGCCAGCAGCTTGGTCGGGGGGGCCTCCACAGATACGCAGTATTTT.

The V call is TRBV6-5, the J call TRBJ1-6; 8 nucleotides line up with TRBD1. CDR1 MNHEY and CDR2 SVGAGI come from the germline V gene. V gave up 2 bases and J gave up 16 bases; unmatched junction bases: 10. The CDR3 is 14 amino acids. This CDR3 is CASSYPQQGAPLHF. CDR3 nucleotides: TGTGCCAGCAGTTACCCGCAGCAGGGGGCCCCACTCCACTTT.

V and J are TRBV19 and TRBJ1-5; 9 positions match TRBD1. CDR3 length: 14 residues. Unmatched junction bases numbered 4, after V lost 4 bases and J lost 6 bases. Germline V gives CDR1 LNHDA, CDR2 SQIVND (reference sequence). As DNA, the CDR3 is TGTGCCAGTAGTACAACAGGGGGCGGTCAGCCCCAGCATTTT. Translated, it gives CASSTTGGGQPQHF.

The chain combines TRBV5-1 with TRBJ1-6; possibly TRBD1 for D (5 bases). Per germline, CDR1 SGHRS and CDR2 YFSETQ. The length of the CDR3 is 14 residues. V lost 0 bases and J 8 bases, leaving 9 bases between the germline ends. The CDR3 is CASSLVGEDSPLHF. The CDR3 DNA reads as TGCGCCAGCAGCTTGGTAGGGGAGGATTCACCCCTCCACTTT.

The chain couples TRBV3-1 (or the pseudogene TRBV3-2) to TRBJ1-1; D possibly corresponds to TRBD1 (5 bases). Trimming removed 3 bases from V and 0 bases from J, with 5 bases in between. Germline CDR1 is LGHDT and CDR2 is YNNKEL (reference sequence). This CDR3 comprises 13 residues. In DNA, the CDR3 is TGTGCCAGCAGCCAGACAGTGAACACTGAAGCTTTCTTT. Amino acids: CASSQTVNTEAFF.

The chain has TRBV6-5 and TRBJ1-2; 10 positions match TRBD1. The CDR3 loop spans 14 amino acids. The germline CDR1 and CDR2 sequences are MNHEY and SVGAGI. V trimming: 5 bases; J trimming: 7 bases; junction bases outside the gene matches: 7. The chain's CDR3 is CASSLRDRGSGYTF. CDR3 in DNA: TGTGCCAGCAGTCTCCGGGACAGGGGCTCTGGCTACACCTTC.

The chain's CDR3 is CASSPGQGGYNEQFF. The CDR3 coding sequence is TGTGCCAGCTCACCTGGACAGGGGGGGTACAATGAGCAGTTCTTC. V is TRBV18 and J is TRBJ2-1; 10 bases match TRBD1. Unmatched junction bases numbered 3, after V lost 3 bases and J lost 4 bases. Germline values: CDR1 KGHSH, CDR2 LQKENI. There are 15 residues in the CDR3. The full variable domain, completed using reference TRBV18 and TRBJ2-1, is NAGVMQNPRHLVRRRGQEARLRCSPMKGHSHVYWYRQLPEEGLKFMVYLQKENIIDESGMPKERFSAEFPKEGPSILRIQQVVRGDSAAYFCASSPGQGGYNEQFFGPGTRLTVL.

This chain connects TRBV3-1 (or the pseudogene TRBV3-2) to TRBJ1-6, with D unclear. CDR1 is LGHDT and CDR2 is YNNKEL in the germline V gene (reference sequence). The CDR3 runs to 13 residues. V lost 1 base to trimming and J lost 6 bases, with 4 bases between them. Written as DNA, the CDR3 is TGTGCCAGCAGCCAAGGACTTAATTCACCCCTCCACTTT. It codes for CASSQGLNSPLHF.

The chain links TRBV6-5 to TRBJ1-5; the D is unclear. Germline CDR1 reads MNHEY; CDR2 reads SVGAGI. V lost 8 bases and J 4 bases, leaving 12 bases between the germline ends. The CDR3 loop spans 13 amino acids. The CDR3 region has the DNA TGTGCCAGCTCGCCAGATCCTAATCAGCCCCAGCATTTT. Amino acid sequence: CASSPDPNQPQHF.

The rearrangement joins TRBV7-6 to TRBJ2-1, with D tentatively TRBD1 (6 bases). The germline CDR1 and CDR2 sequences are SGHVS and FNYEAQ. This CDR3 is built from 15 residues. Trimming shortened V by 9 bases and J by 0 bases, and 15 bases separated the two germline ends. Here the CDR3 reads CASMVGQSSYNEQFF. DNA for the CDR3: TGTGCCAGTATGGTCGGACAGAGCTCCTACAATGAGCAGTTCTTC.

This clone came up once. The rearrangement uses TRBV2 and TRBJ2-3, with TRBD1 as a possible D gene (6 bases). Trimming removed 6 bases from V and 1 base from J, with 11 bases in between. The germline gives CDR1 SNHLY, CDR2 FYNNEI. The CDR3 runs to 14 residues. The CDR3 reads CASRGGFGTDTQYF. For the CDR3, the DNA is TGTGCCAGCAGAGGGGGTTTTGGCACAGATACGCAGTATTTT. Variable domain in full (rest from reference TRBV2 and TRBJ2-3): EPEVTQTPSHQVTQMGQEVILRCVPISNHLYFYWYRQILGQKVEFLVSFYNNEISEKSEIFDDQFSVERPDGSNFTLKIRSTKLEDSAMYFCASRGGFGTDTQYFGPGTRLTVL.

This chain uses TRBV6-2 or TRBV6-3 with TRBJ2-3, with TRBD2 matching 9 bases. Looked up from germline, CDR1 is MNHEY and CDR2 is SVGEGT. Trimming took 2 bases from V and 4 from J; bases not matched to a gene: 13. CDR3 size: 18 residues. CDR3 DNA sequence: TGTGCCAGCAGTTACCCTTCCGCGGCGGGAGGGCCTTCAGATACGCAGTATTTT. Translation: CASSYPSAAGGPSDTQYF.

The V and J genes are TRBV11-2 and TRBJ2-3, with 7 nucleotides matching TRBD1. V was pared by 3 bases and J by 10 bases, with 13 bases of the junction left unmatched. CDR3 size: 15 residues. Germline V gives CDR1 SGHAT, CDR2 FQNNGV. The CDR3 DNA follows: TGTGCCAGCAGCTTGACAGGGCCCGGTAATGAAGCGCAGTATTTT. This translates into CASSLTGPGNEAQYF.

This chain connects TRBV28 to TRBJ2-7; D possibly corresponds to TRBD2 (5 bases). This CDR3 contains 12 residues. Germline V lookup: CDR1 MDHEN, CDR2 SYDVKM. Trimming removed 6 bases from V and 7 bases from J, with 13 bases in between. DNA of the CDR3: TGTGCCAGCAGCGTTGGTCGGGAAGAGCAGTACTTC. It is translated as CASSVGREEQYF.

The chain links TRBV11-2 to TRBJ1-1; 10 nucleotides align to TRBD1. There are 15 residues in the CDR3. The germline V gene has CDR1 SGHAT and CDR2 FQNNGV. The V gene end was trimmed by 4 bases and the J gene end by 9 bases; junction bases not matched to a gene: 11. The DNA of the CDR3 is TGTGCCAGCAGCTATGTAGAGGGGACAGGGGACCAAGCTTTCTTT. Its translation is CASSYVEGTGDQAFF.

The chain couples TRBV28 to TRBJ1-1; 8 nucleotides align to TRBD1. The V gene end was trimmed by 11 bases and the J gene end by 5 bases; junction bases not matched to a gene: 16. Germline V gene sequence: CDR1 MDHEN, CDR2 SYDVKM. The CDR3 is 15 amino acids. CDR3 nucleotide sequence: TGTGCCTCCTCACGCCCAGGGGGCCGGGATACTGAAGCTTTCTTT. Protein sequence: CASSRPGGRDTEAFF.

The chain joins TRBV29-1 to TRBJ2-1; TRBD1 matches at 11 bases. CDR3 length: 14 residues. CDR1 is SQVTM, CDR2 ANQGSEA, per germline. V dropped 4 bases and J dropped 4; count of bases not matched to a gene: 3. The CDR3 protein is CSVGGTGGYNEQFF. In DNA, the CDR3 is TGCAGCGTTGGAGGGACAGGGGGGTACAATGAGCAGTTCTTC.